One sample yielded the 20 T cell receptor beta chains listed below, sequenced in a study of beta chain features in type 1 diabetes. Since all of the isolated RNA was reverse transcribed, expressed TCRB transcripts were what got sequenced. Profiling relied on immunoSEQ multiplex PCR, and the TCRdb table lists in-frame clones only, not all of them. The sample carries 300,000 to 450,000 clones, about 18% recorded once. Sequences were obtained from naive CD4+ T cells from blood. The receptors here all came from a woman aged 18-35 years in good health.

This clone showed up just a few times. This chain joins TRBV7-9 and TRBJ1-2, with 9 bases aligning to TRBD1. The CDR3 length is 15 residues. Trimming at V came to 4 bases and at J to 8 bases, leaving 11 bases not matched to a gene. Germline CDR1 reads SEHNR; CDR2 reads FQNEAQ (reference sequence). DNA for the CDR3: TGTGCCAGCAGCTCAAGGGGGACAGGGAGGCTCGGCTACACCTTC. Its protein is CASSSRGTGRLGYTF. Full variable domain (outside the CDR3, taken from reference TRBV7-9 and TRBJ1-2): DTGVSQNPRHKITKRGQNVTFRCDPISEHNRLYWYRQTLGQGPEFLTYFQNEAQLEKSRLLSDRFSAERPKGSFSTLEIQRTEQGDSAMYLCASSSRGTGRLGYTFGSGTRLTVV.

This clone was detected only a few times. The CDR3 region is CASSQQGTGNEQFF. CDR3 in DNA: TGTGCCAGCTCACAGCAGGGTACGGGCAATGAGCAGTTCTTC. The chain links TRBV18 to TRBJ2-1; perhaps TRBD1 as D (5 bases). Trimming shortened V by 4 bases and J by 6 bases, and 13 bases separated the two germline ends. The CDR3 consists of 14 residues. From germline, CDR1 is KGHSH and CDR2 LQKENI.

The CDR3 region has the DNA TGTGCCAGCAGCTACAGGGGCACAAATCAGCCCCAGCATTTT. Amino acids: CASSYRGTNQPQHF. V and J are TRBV5-6 and TRBJ1-5; 7 nucleotides align to TRBD1. V gave up 3 bases and J gave up 4 bases; unmatched junction bases: 4. The CDR3 length is 14 residues. Germline V gene sequence: CDR1 SGHDT, CDR2 YYEEEE.

This clone was observed a few times. This chain connects TRBV29-1 to TRBJ1-1, with a tentative D call TRBD1 (6 bases). Trimming left V 2 bases short and J 5 bases short, with 12 bases between. Germline CDR1 and CDR2: SQVTM and ANQGSEA. The length of the CDR3 is 13 residues. CDR3: CSVEKGTITEAFF. CDR3 DNA sequence: TGCAGCGTTGAAAAAGGGACAATAACTGAAGCTTTCTTT.

This clone came up a few times. The V call is TRBV7-2, the J call TRBJ2-7; tentative D call: TRBD1 (5 bases). V was shortened by 5 bases and J by 2 bases, with 13 bases between the two germline ends. The CDR3 is 14 residues long. CDR1 is SGHTA, CDR2 FQGNSA, per germline. CDR3 amino acids: CASSPRTLTYEQYF. CDR3 DNA sequence: TGTGCCAGCAGCCCCCGGACACTTACCTACGAGCAGTACTTC.

The gene calls are TRBV5-4 and TRBJ1-2, with unresolved D. V lost 2 bases and J 4 bases, leaving 9 bases between the germline ends. The CDR3 has 13 residues. The V gene's germline CDR1 is SGHNT and CDR2 YYREEE (reference sequence). The DNA of the CDR3 is TGTGCCAGCAGCTTTCGGGGTGCCTATGGCTACACCTTC. This codes for CASSFRGAYGYTF.

This clone appeared a few times. The chain links TRBV5-1 to TRBJ2-5; tentative D call: TRBD2 (5 bases). Germline CDR1 SGHRS, CDR2 YFSETQ. This CDR3 has 15 residues. V lost 0 bases and J 0 bases, leaving 9 bases between the germline ends. CDR3 DNA sequence: TGCGCCAGCAGCTTGGGGACTTCCCACCAAGAGACCCAGTACTTC. This sequence encodes CASSLGTSHQETQYF.

The chain combines TRBV5-1 with TRBJ2-1, with D possibly matching TRBD2 (6 bases). Germline V gives CDR1 SGHRS, CDR2 YFSETQ. The CDR3 is 11 amino acids. The V gene lost 6 bases and the J gene lost 8 bases, with 9 bases spanning the gap. The CDR3 loop is CASTRGHEQFF. CDR3 DNA sequence: TGCGCCAGCACGCGGGGCCATGAGCAGTTCTTC.

The chain has TRBV5-1 and TRBJ2-7, with 10 positions matching TRBD1. CDR3 length: 16 amino acids. Germline V gene sequence: CDR1 SGHRS, CDR2 YFSETQ. V shed 4 bases and J 2 bases; nucleotides not matched to a gene: 9. CDR3 in amino acids: CASSPPSGTGAYEQYF. The CDR3 bases are TGCGCCAGCAGCCCCCCCTCCGGGACAGGGGCCTACGAGCAGTACTTC.

In the case of this clone: Compared with germline, one end of the junction differs, possibly owing to a read error. CDR3 protein: CASSPQGDQPQHF. The CDR3 bases are TGTGCCAGCTCTCCACAGGGGGATCAGCCCCAGCATTTT. The rearrangement uses TRBV18 and TRBJ1-5, with 8 bases lining up with TRBD1. The CDR3 is made up of 13 amino acids. Per the germline V gene, CDR1 is KGHSH and CDR2 is LQKENI.

The rearrangement uses TRBV6-1 and TRBJ2-1; perhaps TRBD1 as D (6 bases). Looked up from germline, CDR1 is MNHNS and CDR2 is SASEGT. The V and J ends lost 6 bases and 7 bases respectively, with 13 bases between them. The CDR3 length is 13 residues. CDR3 region: CASRGAPWNEQFF. CDR3 bases: TGTGCCAGCAGGGGGGCACCCTGGAATGAGCAGTTCTTC.

This sequence joins TRBV18 and TRBJ2-5, with D perhaps TRBD2 (6 bases). V was cut by 2 bases and J by 5 bases, with 12 bases left in between. Germline CDR1 is KGHSH and CDR2 is LQKENI. The CDR3 consists of 14 residues. The CDR3 reads CASSPGRLGETQYF. The CDR3 region has the DNA TGTGCCAGCTCACCAGGGAGGTTAGGCGAGACCCAGTACTTC. The full variable domain, completed using reference TRBV18 and TRBJ2-5, is NAGVMQNPRHLVRRRGQEARLRCSPMKGHSHVYWYRQLPEEGLKFMVYLQKENIIDESGMPKERFSAEFPKEGPSILRIQQVVRGDSAAYFCASSPGRLGETQYFGPGTRLLVL.

This clone was seen a handful of times. V and J are TRBV29-1 and TRBJ2-3; D may be TRBD1 (6 bases). Looked up from germline, CDR1 is SQVTM and CDR2 is ANQGSEA. Trimming shortened V by 4 bases and J by 0 bases, and 8 bases separated the two germline ends. This CDR3 spans 13 amino acids. The DNA of the CDR3 is TGCAGCGTTGCGGGACATAGCACAGATACGCAGTATTTT. This gives the protein CSVAGHSTDTQYF.

The chain joins TRBV7-9 to TRBJ2-5; 10 bases are a match to TRBD2. Trimming at V came to 5 bases and at J to 4 bases, leaving 7 bases not matched to a gene. The germline gives CDR1 SEHNR, CDR2 FQNEAQ (reference sequence). The length of the CDR3 is 15 residues. CDR3 coding DNA: TGTGCCAGCAGCGGTCCCGGGACTAGCGCAGAGACCCAGTACTTC. Its protein product is CASSGPGTSAETQYF.

The chain couples TRBV15 to TRBJ2-7; a possible D gene is TRBD1 (6 bases). The germline V and J ends were trimmed by 6 bases and 2 bases, with 14 bases remaining between them. Germline V lookup: CDR1 LNHNV, CDR2 YYDKDF (reference sequence). The CDR3 totals 14 residues. For the CDR3, the DNA is TGTGCCACCAGGGCCCCCAGGGGAACCTACGAGCAGTACTTC. It translates to CATRAPRGTYEQYF.

The rearrangement uses TRBV7-2 and TRBJ2-7; the match to TRBD2 covers 8 bases. This CDR3 has 16 residues. The germline V gene has CDR1 SGHTA and CDR2 FQGNSA. J lost 2 bases, V lost 5 bases, and 11 bases had no gene match. The DNA of the CDR3 is TGTGCCAGCAGCCGACCGGGAAGCGGGGGTCCCTACGAGCAGTACTTC. Translated, it gives CASSRPGSGGPYEQYF.

There are a few counts of this clone. The chain is built from TRBV29-1 and TRBJ2-2, with D possibly TRBD2 on 7 matching bases. The CDR3 consists of 13 residues. Germline CDR1 and CDR2: SQVTM and ANQGSEA. Trimming stripped 6 bases from V and 4 bases from J, with 12 bases between. The CDR3 region has the DNA TGCAGCGTAGGGGGACTATTCACCGGGGAGCTGTTTTTT. It codes for CSVGGLFTGELFF.

This clone is a singleton in its sample. The CDR3 region has the DNA TGCGCCAGCAGCTTGGAGGGGGGGCCTTATTTTAATGAGCAGTTCTTC. Residues: CASSLEGGPYFNEQFF. The chain couples TRBV5-1 to TRBJ2-1, with TRBD2 as a possible D gene (7 bases). The CDR3 has 16 amino acids. CDR1 is SGHRS, CDR2 YFSETQ, per germline. The V and J ends lost 0 bases and 7 bases respectively, with 17 bases between them.

The CDR3 DNA reads TGTGCCAGCAGCCCCCACCGAGGGCGGGAGTACAATGAGCAGTTCTTC. Its protein is CASSPHRGREYNEQFF. The chain carries TRBV7-9 and TRBJ2-1, with TRBD2 identical over 7 bases. The CDR3 contains 16 residues. With 5 bases clipped from V and 4 bases from J, the junction kept 11 bases outside the gene matches. Germline V lookup: CDR1 SEHNR, CDR2 FQNEAQ (reference sequence). Drawing the rest from reference TRBV7-9 and TRBJ2-1, the complete variable domain is DTGVSQNPRHKITKRGQNVTFRCDPISEHNRLYWYRQTLGQGPEFLTYFQNEAQLEKSRLLSDRFSAERPKGSFSTLEIQRTEQGDSAMYLCASSPHRGREYNEQFFGPGTRLTVL.

This clone appeared a few times. This rearrangement joins TRBV5-1 to TRBJ2-7; D gene ambiguous. The CDR3 spans 13 residues. The V gene's germline CDR1 is SGHRS and CDR2 YFSETQ. With 0 bases removed from V and 3 bases from J, the gap between germline ends came to 7 bases. The CDR3, as DNA: TGCGCCAGCAGCTTGGCCTCGGGCTACGAGCAGTACTTC. This gives the protein CASSLASGYEQYF.